A single sample gave rise to the 17 T cell receptor beta chains below, sequenced in a study of cytomegalovirus exposure and HLA in healthy donors. With 60 Vbeta and 13 Jbeta primers, the PCR was carried out. Assay used: immunoSEQ multiplex PCR; TCRdb lists only in-frame clones, some missing. The profile shows more than 200,000 clones, around 64% of them singletons. The sequencing input was PBMCs. These receptors all come from a man in his forties in good health and CMV-seropositive.

This clone appeared once. The CDR3 region is CASSLEGGGETQYF. CDR3 DNA: TGCGCCAGCAGCTTGGAAGGCGGGGGAGAGACCCAGTACTTC. J is TRBJ2-5 and V is TRBV5-1, with 7 bases identical to TRBD2. J was trimmed by 4 bases and V by 0 bases; bases with no gene match: 3. Germline V lookup: CDR1 SGHRS, CDR2 YFSETQ. The CDR3 runs to 14 residues.

The chain uses TRBV7-9 and TRBJ1-2, with a possible D match to TRBD1 (6 bases). Germline V gene sequence: CDR1 SEHNR, CDR2 FQNEAQ (reference sequence). The V and J ends lost 4 bases and 2 bases respectively, with 8 bases between them. The CDR3 contains 13 residues. The CDR3 DNA follows: TGTGCCAGCAGCTCCACAGGGAACTATGGCTACACCTTC. This sequence encodes CASSSTGNYGYTF.

CDR3 amino acids: CASTPTGTGANVLTF. DNA of the CDR3: TGCGCCAGCACCCCCACAGGGACTGGGGCCAACGTCCTGACTTTC. The chain joins TRBV5-1 to TRBJ2-6; D is perhaps TRBD1 (6 bases). V lost 6 bases and J lost 2, with 12 bases in between. The CDR3 has 15 residues. Per the germline V gene, CDR1 is SGHRS and CDR2 is YFSETQ.

The chain couples TRBV7-9 to TRBJ2-3; 10 nucleotides match TRBD2. J gave up 0 bases and V 5 bases, and 5 bases lay outside the gene matches. This CDR3 has 16 amino acids. The V gene's germline CDR1 is SEHNR and CDR2 FQNEAQ (reference sequence). The CDR3 nucleotides read TGTGCCAGCAGCACCACGACTAGCGGGAGCACAGATACGCAGTATTTT. Residues: CASSTTTSGSTDTQYF. Drawing the rest from reference TRBV7-9 and TRBJ2-3, the complete variable domain is DTGVSQNPRHKITKRGQNVTFRCDPISEHNRLYWYRQTLGQGPEFLTYFQNEAQLEKSRLLSDRFSAERPKGSFSTLEIQRTEQGDSAMYLCASSTTTSGSTDTQYFGPGTRLTVL.

The chain recombines TRBV19 with TRBJ2-3; the match to TRBD1 covers 8 bases. This CDR3 comprises 14 residues. Germline trimming cut 8 bases from V and 4 bases from J; bases unmatched to any gene: 8. Germline lookup yields CDR1 LNHDA and CDR2 SQIVND (reference sequence). The CDR3: CASSWTGYSDTQYF. Here the CDR3 DNA reads TGTGCCAGTTCGTGGACAGGGTACTCAGATACGCAGTATTTT.

V gene TRBV14 combines with J gene TRBJ1-2; D uncertain. CDR1 and CDR2 from the germline V gene are SGHDN and FVKESK. The ends were cut back, 3 bases at V and 1 base at J, with 12 bases in the middle. The CDR3 length is 15 residues. Written as DNA, the CDR3 is TGTGCCAGCAGCCACCTAGATAATAGTAACTATGGCTACACCTTC. Translation gives CASSHLDNSNYGYTF.

The CDR3 bases are TGCAGCGTTGAGGGGACTAGCGGGGGGGACACAGATACGCAGTATTTT. Translation: CSVEGTSGGDTDTQYF. The chain carries TRBV29-1 and TRBJ2-3; 16 bases fit TRBD2. V gave up 3 bases and J gave up 2 bases; unmatched junction bases: 2. This CDR3 has 16 residues. Germline V gene lookup returns CDR1 SQVTM and CDR2 ANQGSEA.

The chain uses TRBV4-1 and TRBJ1-2; 9 positions agree with TRBD1. The germline CDR1 and CDR2 sequences are MGHRA and YSYEKL. The CDR3 is made up of 18 amino acids. J was trimmed by 4 bases and V by 0 bases; bases with no gene match: 12. The CDR3 here is CASSQDLGQGLLGYGYTF. The CDR3 DNA follows: TGCGCCAGCAGCCAAGATCTGGGACAGGGTTTGTTGGGCTATGGCTACACCTTC.

The V and J genes are TRBV5-1 and TRBJ2-2; no definite D call. V was clipped by 1 base and J by 0 bases, with 7 bases between them. The CDR3 runs to 15 residues. Per the germline V gene, CDR1 is SGHRS and CDR2 is YFSETQ. As DNA, the CDR3 is TGCGCCAGCAGCTTGTACAGAGCGAACACCGGGGAGCTGTTTTTT. Protein product: CASSLYRANTGELFF.

The chain joins TRBV5-6 to TRBJ2-1; 8 nucleotides line up with TRBD1. Trimming removed 3 bases from V and 6 bases from J; junction bases left unmatched: 5. CDR1 SGHDT and CDR2 YYEEEE come from the germline V gene. The CDR3 extends over 14 amino acids. DNA of the CDR3: TGTGCCAGCAGCTGGGGGACAGGTTCCAATGAGCAGTTCTTC. As protein: CASSWGTGSNEQFF.

There are a few counts of this clone. The J gene is TRBJ1-1, the V gene TRBV25-1; 10 bases agree with TRBD1. The CDR3 is made up of 15 amino acids. Germline CDR1 is MGHDK and CDR2 is SYGVNS. V trimming: 6 bases; J trimming: 2 bases; junction bases outside the gene matches: 6. The CDR3 region is CASRPGQGRNTEAFF. CDR3 DNA sequence: TGTGCCAGCAGGCCGGGACAGGGGAGAAACACTGAAGCTTTCTTT.

This clone was detected once. The chain uses TRBV10-3 and TRBJ1-4; weak D call: TRBD1 (5 bases). The CDR3 has 12 residues. Deletions cut 6 bases from V and 5 bases from J, with 7 bases between. Germline V lookup: CDR1 ENHRY, CDR2 SYGVKD. In DNA, the CDR3 is TGTGCCATCAGCGACAGAAATGAAAAACTGTTTTTT. This encodes CAISDRNEKLFF.

The rearrangement uses TRBV10-1 and TRBJ2-3; perhaps TRBD1 as D (6 bases). Per germline, CDR1 WNHNN and CDR2 SYGVQD (reference sequence). This CDR3 comprises 14 residues. The V end was cut by 8 bases, the J end by 8 bases, with 20 bases between. This CDR3 is CASRPPRGSGTQYF. DNA for the CDR3: TGCGCCAGCCGCCCGCCCAGGGGCTCGGGTACGCAGTATTTT.

The gene calls are TRBV5-5 and TRBJ1-3; 10 bases fit TRBD1. Looked up from germline, CDR1 is SGHKS and CDR2 is YYEKEE (reference sequence). This CDR3 region has 16 residues. Unmatched junction bases numbered 2, after V lost 0 bases and J lost 2 bases. The DNA of the CDR3 is TGTGCCAGCAGCTTGGGGGACAGGGGAGCTGGAAACACCATATATTTT. Translated: CASSLGDRGAGNTIYF.

The chain links TRBV5-6 to TRBJ2-7, with 7 bases lining up with TRBD1. V lost 5 bases to trimming and J lost 4 bases; unmatched junction nucleotides: 12. Germline CDR1 is SGHDT and CDR2 is YYEEEE. The length of the CDR3 is 15 residues. The CDR3 bases are TGTGCCAGCAGGGTTACCGGGACAGCGCCTTACGAGCAGTACTTC. Its translation: CASRVTGTAPYEQYF.

This clone was observed a single time. CDR3 in amino acids: CATNRVWTGEKLFF. In nucleotides, the CDR3 is TGTGCCACCAACAGGGTCTGGACAGGGGAAAAACTGTTTTTT. V gene TRBV15 combines with J gene TRBJ1-4; 8 positions agree with TRBD1. The V gene end was trimmed by 7 bases and the J gene end by 8 bases; junction bases not matched to a gene: 9. The germline CDR1 and CDR2 sequences are LNHNV and YYDKDF (reference sequence). The length of the CDR3 is 14 residues.

The chain carries TRBV7-2 and TRBJ2-7, with 10 nucleotides matching TRBD2. The CDR3 sequence is 14 residues long. The V gene end was trimmed by 1 base and the J gene end by 6 bases; junction bases not matched to a gene: 3. The germline V gene has CDR1 SGHTA and CDR2 FQGNSA. In nucleotides, the CDR3 is TGTGCCAGCAGCTTAGGAGCGGGGGGGGCCGAGCAGTACTTC. This codes for CASSLGAGGAEQYF. Complete variable domain (other parts from reference TRBV7-2 and TRBJ2-7): GAGVSQSPSNKVTEKGKDVELRCDPISGHTALYWYRQSLGQGLEFLIYFQGNSAPDKSGLPSDRFSAERTGGSVSTLTIQRTQQEDSAVYLCASSLGAGGAEQYFGPGTRLTVT.